These 23 T cell receptor beta chains were sequenced from one sample in a study of cytomegalovirus exposure and HLA in healthy donors. PCR used 60 Vbeta primers and 13 Jbeta primers. TCRdb keeps only in-frame clones here, not all; method: immunoSEQ multiplex PCR. The top ten clones hold 1.5% to 2% of a sample with approximately 150,000 clones, around 67% of them seen once. Sequenced input: PBMCs. The receptors shown here come from a woman in her late teens or twenties in good health and CMV-seronegative.

This clone was counted a few times. This sequence joins TRBV5-5 and TRBJ2-5; the match to TRBD1 covers 9 bases. The CDR3 sequence is 15 residues long. CDR1 and CDR2 (germline): SGHKS, YYEKEE (reference sequence). V was clipped by 8 bases and J by 2 bases; unmatched bases: 10. CDR3 amino acids: CASHPGQGPQETQYF. CDR3 in DNA: TGTGCCAGTCATCCGGGACAGGGACCTCAAGAGACCCAGTACTTC.

V gene TRBV9 combines with J gene TRBJ1-4; 7 nucleotides agree with TRBD1. CDR1 SGDLS and CDR2 YYNGEE come from the germline V gene. V gave up 3 bases and J gave up 0 bases; unmatched junction bases: 5. The CDR3 extends over 16 amino acids. The CDR3 region is CASSDSTGATNEKLFF. The DNA for the CDR3 is TGTGCCAGCAGCGATTCTACAGGGGCAACTAATGAAAAACTGTTTTTT.

The gene calls are TRBV7-9 and TRBJ2-3; 14 bases are shared with TRBD2. CDR3 length: 17 residues. With 1 base clipped from V and 5 bases from J, the junction kept 5 bases outside the gene matches. CDR1 and CDR2 (germline): SEHNR, FQNEAQ (reference sequence). CDR3 sequence reads: CASSLVTSGGAGDTQYF. The DNA for the CDR3 is TGTGCCAGCAGCTTAGTGACTAGCGGGGGGGCCGGAGATACGCAGTATTTT.

The chain couples TRBV7-2 to TRBJ2-1; D may be TRBD1 (6 bases). Per the germline V gene, CDR1 is SGHTA and CDR2 is FQGNSA. V lost 5 bases and J lost 6, with 17 bases in between. CDR3 length: 15 amino acids. CDR3 DNA: TGTGCCAGCAGCCCAGTAAGGGGGTTCTTCAATGAGCAGTTCTTC. Its translation is CASSPVRGFFNEQFF. The variable domain in full, completed from reference TRBV7-2 and TRBJ2-1, reads GAGVSQSPSNKVTEKGKDVELRCDPISGHTALYWYRQSLGQGLEFLIYFQGNSAPDKSGLPSDRFSAERTGGSVSTLTIQRTQQEDSAVYLCASSPVRGFFNEQFFGPGTRLTVL.

The chain joins TRBV19 to TRBJ2-3, with D maybe TRBD2 (6 bases). Germline CDR1 LNHDA, CDR2 SQIVND (reference sequence). The CDR3 sequence is 15 residues long. V was trimmed by 3 bases and J by 2 bases, leaving 12 bases between them. The CDR3 loop is CASSIGRGFTDTQYF. Here the CDR3 DNA reads TGTGCCAGTAGTATCGGGCGGGGATTCACAGATACGCAGTATTTT. The variable domain in full, completed from reference TRBV19 and TRBJ2-3, reads DGGITQSPKYLFRKEGQNVTLSCEQNLNHDAMYWYRQDPGQGLRLIYYSQIVNDFQKGDIAEGYSVSREKKESFPLTVTSAQKNPTAFYLCASSIGRGFTDTQYFGPGTRLTVL.

The chain is built from TRBV18 and TRBJ2-2; maybe TRBD2 (6 bases). V was pared by 2 bases and J by 6 bases, with 22 bases between. The germline CDR1 and CDR2 sequences are KGHSH and LQKENI. The CDR3 is 18 amino acids. CDR3 nucleotides: TGTGCCAGCTCACCAACTTCTTGGGGACTCCTAGGCTCCGGGGAGCTGTTTTTT. Translation: CASSPTSWGLLGSGELFF.

Regarding this clone: One end of the junction is discordant with germline, which a read error may explain. The chain has TRBV19 and TRBJ2-1, with 9 bases lining up with TRBD2. The germline CDR1 and CDR2 sequences are LNHDA and SQIVND (reference sequence). The CDR3 is made up of 16 amino acids. CDR3 residues: CASSILASGNYNEQFF. The CDR3 coding sequence is TGTGCCAGCAGTATCCTAGCTAGCGGGAATTACAATGAGCAGTTCTTC.

This chain connects TRBV5-8 to TRBJ1-6; D remains ambiguous. V lost 6 bases and J 10 bases, leaving 8 bases between the germline ends. Germline lookup yields CDR1 SGHTS and CDR2 YDEGEE. The CDR3 is made up of 11 amino acids. CDR3 coding DNA: TGTGCCAGCAACTCTTGGTCACCCCTCCACTTT. It encodes CASNSWSPLHF.

This clone was counted a single time. The CDR3 here is CASSPTGKGNQPQHF. The CDR3 bases are TGTGCCAGCAGCCCGACAGGGAAAGGCAATCAGCCCCAGCATTTT. V and J are TRBV7-2 and TRBJ1-5; 7 nucleotides match TRBD1. Per the germline V gene, CDR1 is SGHTA and CDR2 is FQGNSA. The CDR3 covers 15 residues. J lost 2 bases, V lost 5 bases, and 6 bases had no gene match.

This clone was detected only once. The chain combines TRBV7-2 with TRBJ1-5; unclear D gene. The CDR3 has 16 amino acids. Germline assignment: CDR1 SGHTA and CDR2 FQGNSA. Trimming removed 6 bases from V and 4 bases from J, with 19 bases in between. The CDR3 reads CASRSESGVTNQPQHF. The CDR3 DNA reads as TGTGCCAGCAGATCCGAGTCCGGGGTTACGAATCAGCCCCAGCATTTT.

The chain carries TRBV2 and TRBJ2-7, with D possibly matching TRBD2 (5 bases). This CDR3 has 14 amino acids. The germline V gene has CDR1 SNHLY and CDR2 FYNNEI. Between the trimmed V and J ends, which lost 10 bases and 2 bases, there was a span of 18 bases. CDR3 in DNA: TGTGCCACCACGGAGGAGCGGTATGCCTACGAGCAGTACGTC. The encoded protein is CATTEERYAYEQYV.

This clone has only a few counts. This chain uses TRBV11-2 with TRBJ2-1; the match to TRBD2 covers 14 bases. The trim removed 4 bases at V and 7 bases at J, leaving 6 bases unmatched. Germline V gene sequence: CDR1 SGHAT, CDR2 FQNNGV. CDR3 length: 16 amino acids. CDR3 in amino acids: CASSSQTSGRVNEQFF. For the CDR3, the DNA is TGTGCCAGCAGCTCCCAGACTAGCGGGAGGGTGAATGAGCAGTTCTTC.

The V gene is TRBV7-3, the J gene TRBJ1-1, with no clear D. From germline, CDR1 is SGHTA and CDR2 FQGTGA. CDR3 length: 16 residues. Trimming removed 1 base from V and 5 bases from J, with 17 bases in between. The CDR3 sequence: CASSLRAPNGGTEAFF. In DNA, the CDR3 is TGTGCCAGCAGCTTAAGGGCGCCGAATGGCGGGACTGAAGCTTTCTTT.

V and J are TRBV9 and TRBJ2-1; the match to TRBD2 covers 13 bases. Germline trimming cut 4 bases from V and 4 bases from J; bases unmatched to any gene: 11. This CDR3 has 18 amino acids. The germline V gene has CDR1 SGDLS and CDR2 YYNGEE. The CDR3 nucleotides are TGTGCCAGCAGCCCCCTAATCACTAGCGGGGGGGTGTACAATGAGCAGTTCTTC. Encoded protein: CASSPLITSGGVYNEQFF.

This clone has just a few counts. This chain joins TRBV19 and TRBJ2-3, with 10 bases matching TRBD2. CDR1 LNHDA and CDR2 SQIVND come from the germline V gene (reference sequence). This CDR3 is built from 16 residues. J gave up 9 bases and V 7 bases, and 16 bases lay outside the gene matches. The CDR3 nucleotides read TGTGCCAGTAATCAGCGGGGGGGCCAGAGGGTTGGGACGCAGTATTTT. This codes for CASNQRGGQRVGTQYF.

A word on this clone: The same CDR3 can be traced to other DNA sequences in this sample. This chain joins TRBV5-6 and TRBJ2-3; D possibly corresponds to TRBD2 (5 bases). Germline V gives CDR1 SGHDT, CDR2 YYEEEE. Trimming cost V 4 bases and J 0 bases, with 9 bases left between them. There are 14 residues in the CDR3. CDR3: CASSPLVSTDTQYF. The DNA for the CDR3 is TGTGCCAGCAGCCCACTAGTTAGCACAGATACGCAGTATTTT.

The chain carries TRBV29-1 and TRBJ1-1; D perhaps matches TRBD1 (5 bases). This CDR3 region has 13 residues. From germline, CDR1 is SQVTM and CDR2 ANQGSEA. The ends were cut back, 7 bases at V and 4 bases at J, with 16 bases in the middle. This CDR3 reads CSADGREGTEAFF. CDR3 DNA: TGCAGCGCCGATGGCAGGGAAGGCACTGAAGCTTTCTTT.

A single count supports this clone. The CDR3 DNA follows: TGTGCCAGCAGCTACGACAGGGGGAACACTGAAGCTTTCTTT. Its translation is CASSYDRGNTEAFF. The V gene is TRBV6-6, the J gene TRBJ1-1, with 8 bases aligning to TRBD1. From germline, CDR1 is MNHNY and CDR2 SVGAGI (reference sequence). The CDR3 contains 14 residues. V was pared by 6 bases and J by 1 base, with 4 bases of the junction left unmatched.

DNA of the CDR3: TGTGCCAGCAGCCACACAGATACGCAGTATTTT. Protein product: CASSHTDTQYF. V and J are TRBV11-2 and TRBJ2-3; D ambiguous. There are 11 residues in the CDR3. V was cut by 5 bases and J by 2 bases, with 2 bases left in between. Per the germline V gene, CDR1 is SGHAT and CDR2 is FQNNGV.

This clone occurred a few times. The rearrangement links TRBV28 to TRBJ1-5; TRBD1 matches 8 bases. Germline lookup yields CDR1 MDHEN and CDR2 SYDVKM. The CDR3 is 14 residues long. J lost 0 bases, V lost 6 bases, and 1 base had no gene match. CDR3 in amino acids: CASRTGVSNQPQHF. As DNA, the CDR3 is TGTGCCAGCAGGACAGGGGTTAGCAATCAGCCCCAGCATTTT.

This chain uses TRBV5-1 with TRBJ2-2; D is uncertain. This CDR3 region has 13 residues. The germline CDR1 and CDR2 sequences are SGHRS and YFSETQ. Trimming removed 2 bases from V and 6 bases from J, with 8 bases in between. In nucleotides, the CDR3 is TGCGCCAGCAGCTTCCGTGAGGCCGGGGAGCTGTTTTTT. This codes for CASSFREAGELFF.

The chain is built from TRBV5-1 and TRBJ1-1, with D tentatively TRBD1 (5 bases). The V and J ends lost 1 base and 0 bases respectively, with 16 bases between them. Germline V CDR1 and CDR2: SGHRS, YFSETQ. The CDR3 totals 17 residues. CDR3 DNA: TGCGCCAGCAGCTTGCTTGGCAGGGTACCGTTGAACACTGAAGCTTTCTTT. Its translation: CASSLLGRVPLNTEAFF. The variable domain in full, with the rest retrieved from reference TRBV5-1 and TRBJ1-1, is KAGVTQTPRYLIKTRGQQVTLSCSPISGHRSVSWYQQTPGQGLQFLFEYFSETQRNKGNFPGRFSGRQFSNSRSEMNVSTLELGDSALYLCASSLLGRVPLNTEAFFGQGTRLTVV.

This rearrangement joins TRBV5-1 to TRBJ1-1; D gene ambiguous. Germline loops: CDR1 SGHRS, CDR2 YFSETQ. The length of the CDR3 is 13 residues. V was shortened by 2 bases and J by 1 base, with 6 bases between the two germline ends. CDR3: CASSFEGNTEAFF. The CDR3 coding sequence is TGCGCCAGCAGCTTCGAGGGGAACACTGAAGCTTTCTTT.